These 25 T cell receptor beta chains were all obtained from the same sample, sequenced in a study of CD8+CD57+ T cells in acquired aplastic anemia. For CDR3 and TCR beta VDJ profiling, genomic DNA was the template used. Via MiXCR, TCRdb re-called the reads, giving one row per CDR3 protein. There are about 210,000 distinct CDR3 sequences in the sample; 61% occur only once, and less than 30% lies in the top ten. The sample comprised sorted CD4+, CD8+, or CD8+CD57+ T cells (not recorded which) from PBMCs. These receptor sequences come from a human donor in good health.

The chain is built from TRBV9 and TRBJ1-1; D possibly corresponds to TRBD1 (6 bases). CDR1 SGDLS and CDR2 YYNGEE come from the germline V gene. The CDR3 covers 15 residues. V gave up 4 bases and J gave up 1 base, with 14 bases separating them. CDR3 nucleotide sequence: TGTGCCAGCAGCCCCAGGACAGCCTGGAACACTGAAGCTTTCTTT. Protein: CASSPRTAWNTEAFF.

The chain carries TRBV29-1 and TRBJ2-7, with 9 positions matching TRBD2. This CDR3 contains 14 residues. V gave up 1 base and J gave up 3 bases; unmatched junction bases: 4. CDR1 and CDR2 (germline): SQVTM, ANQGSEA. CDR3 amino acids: CSVEGLAGFYEQYF. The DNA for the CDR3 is TGCAGCGTTGAAGGCCTAGCGGGGTTCTACGAGCAGTACTTC.

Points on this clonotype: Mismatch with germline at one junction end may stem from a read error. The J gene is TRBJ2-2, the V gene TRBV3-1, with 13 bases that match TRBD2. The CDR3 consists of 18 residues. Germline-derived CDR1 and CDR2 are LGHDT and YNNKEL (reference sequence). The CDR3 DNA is TGTGCCAGCAGCCAAGCAGGACTAGCGGGAGAAGCGGACGGGGAGCTGTTCTTT. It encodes CASSQAGLAGEADGELFF.

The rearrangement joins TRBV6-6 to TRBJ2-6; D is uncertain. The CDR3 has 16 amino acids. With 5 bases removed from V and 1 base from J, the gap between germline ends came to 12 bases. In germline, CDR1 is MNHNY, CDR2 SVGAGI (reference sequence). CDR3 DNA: TGTGCCAGCAGTGAGTACACCCTTTCTGGGGCCAACGTCCTGACTTTC. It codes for CASSEYTLSGANVLTF.

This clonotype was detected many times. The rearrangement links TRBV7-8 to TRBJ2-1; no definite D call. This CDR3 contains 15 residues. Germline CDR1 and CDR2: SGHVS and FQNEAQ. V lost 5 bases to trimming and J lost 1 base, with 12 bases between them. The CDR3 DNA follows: TGTGCCAGCAGCCAAAGAATTGGGTCCTACAATGAGCAGTTCTTC. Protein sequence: CASSQRIGSYNEQFF.

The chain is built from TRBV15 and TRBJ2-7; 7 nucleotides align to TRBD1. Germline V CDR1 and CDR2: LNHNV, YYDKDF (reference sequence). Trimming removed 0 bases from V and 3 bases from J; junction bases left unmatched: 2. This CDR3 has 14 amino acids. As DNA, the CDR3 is TGTGCCACCAGCAGAGATCGACAGGGCTACGAGCAGTACTTC. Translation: CATSRDRQGYEQYF. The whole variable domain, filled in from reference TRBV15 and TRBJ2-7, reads DAMVIQNPRYQVTQFGKPVTLSCSQTLNHNVMYWYQQKSSQAPKLLFHYYDKDFNNEADTPDNFQSRRPNTSFCFLDIRSPGLGDTAMYLCATSRDRQGYEQYFGPGTRLTVT.

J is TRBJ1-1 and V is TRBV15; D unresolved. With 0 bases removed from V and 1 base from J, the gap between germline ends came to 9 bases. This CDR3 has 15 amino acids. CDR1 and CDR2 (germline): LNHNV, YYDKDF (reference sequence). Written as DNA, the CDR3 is TGTGCCACCAGCAGAGATTACGCAGGGAACACTGAAGCTTTCTTT. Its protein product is CATSRDYAGNTEAFF.

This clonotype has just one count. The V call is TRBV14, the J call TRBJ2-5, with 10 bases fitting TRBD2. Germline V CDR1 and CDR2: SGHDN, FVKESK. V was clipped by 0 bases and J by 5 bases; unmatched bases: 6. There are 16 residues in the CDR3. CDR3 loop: CASSQDGASGSETQYF. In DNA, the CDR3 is TGTGCCAGCAGCCAAGATGGCGCTAGCGGGAGTGAGACCCAGTACTTC.

The CDR3 bases are TGTGCCAGCAGCTTAGCGGTTGGCAAAAACATTCAGTACTTC. Protein: CASSLAVGKNIQYF. The rearrangement links TRBV7-3 to TRBJ2-4; D remains unclear. Trimming took off 2 bases at V and 3 bases at J, with 8 bases between the two ends. The CDR3 is made up of 14 amino acids. Germline V gene sequence: CDR1 SGHTA, CDR2 FQGTGA.

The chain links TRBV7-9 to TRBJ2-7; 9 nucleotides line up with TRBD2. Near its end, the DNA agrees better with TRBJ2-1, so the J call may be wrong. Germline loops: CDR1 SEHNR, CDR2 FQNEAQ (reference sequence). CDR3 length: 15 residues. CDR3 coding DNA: TGTGCCAGCAGCTTAGAGCCGATTAGCGGGGGTGAGCAGTTCTTC. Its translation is CASSLEPISGGEQFF.

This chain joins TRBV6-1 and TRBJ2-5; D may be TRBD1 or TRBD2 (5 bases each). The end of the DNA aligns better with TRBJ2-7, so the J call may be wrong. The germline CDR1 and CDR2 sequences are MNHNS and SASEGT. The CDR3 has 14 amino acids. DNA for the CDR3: TGTGCCAGCAGCTCCGGGACGGGACCTTACGAGCAGTACTTC. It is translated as CASSSGTGPYEQYF.

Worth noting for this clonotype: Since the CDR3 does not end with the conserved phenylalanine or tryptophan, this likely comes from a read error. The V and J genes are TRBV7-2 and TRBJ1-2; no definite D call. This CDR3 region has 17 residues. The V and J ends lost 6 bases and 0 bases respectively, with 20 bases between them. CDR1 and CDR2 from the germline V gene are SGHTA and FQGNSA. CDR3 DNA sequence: TGTGCCAGCAGTTTATGGGCCGGGGAATCGTCTAACTATGGCTACACCTCC. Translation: CASSLWAGESSNYGYTS.

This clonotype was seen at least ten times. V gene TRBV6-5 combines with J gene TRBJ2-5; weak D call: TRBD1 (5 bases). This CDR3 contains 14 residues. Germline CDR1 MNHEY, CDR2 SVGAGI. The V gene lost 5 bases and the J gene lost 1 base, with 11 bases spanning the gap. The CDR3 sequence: CASSTSQGQETQYF. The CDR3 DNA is TGTGCCAGCAGTACAAGCCAGGGCCAAGAGACCCAGTACTTC.

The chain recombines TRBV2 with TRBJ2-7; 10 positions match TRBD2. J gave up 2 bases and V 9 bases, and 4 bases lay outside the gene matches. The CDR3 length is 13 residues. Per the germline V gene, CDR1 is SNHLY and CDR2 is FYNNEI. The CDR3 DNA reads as TGTGCCAGTACTAGCGGGACAACCTACGAGCAGTACTTC. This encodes CASTSGTTYEQYF.

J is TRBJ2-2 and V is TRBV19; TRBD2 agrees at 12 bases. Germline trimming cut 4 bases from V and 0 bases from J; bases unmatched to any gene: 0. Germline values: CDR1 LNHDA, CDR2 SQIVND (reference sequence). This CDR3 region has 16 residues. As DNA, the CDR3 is TGTGCCAGTAGTAGACTAGCGGGGGCGAACACCGGGGAGCTGTTTTTT. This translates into CASSRLAGANTGELFF.

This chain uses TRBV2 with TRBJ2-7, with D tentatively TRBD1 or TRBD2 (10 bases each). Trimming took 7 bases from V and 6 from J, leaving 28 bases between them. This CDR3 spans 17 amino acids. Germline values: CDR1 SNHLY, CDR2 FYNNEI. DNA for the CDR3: TGTGCCAGCATTCGACAGGGGGCCAGGCTAGCGGGAGCCGAGCAGTACTTC. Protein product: CASIRQGARLAGAEQYF.

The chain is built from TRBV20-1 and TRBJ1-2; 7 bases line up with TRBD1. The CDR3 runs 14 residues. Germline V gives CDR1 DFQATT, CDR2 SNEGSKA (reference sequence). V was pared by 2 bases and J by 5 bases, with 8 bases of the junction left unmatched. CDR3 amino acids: CSARRRQGEYGYTF. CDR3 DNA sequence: TGCAGTGCTAGAAGAAGACAGGGAGAATATGGCTACACCTTC.

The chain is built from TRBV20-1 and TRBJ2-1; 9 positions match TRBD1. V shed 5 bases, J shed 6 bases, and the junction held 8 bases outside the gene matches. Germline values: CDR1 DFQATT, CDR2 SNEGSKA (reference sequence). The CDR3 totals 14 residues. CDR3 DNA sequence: TGCAGTGCTGTACAGGGGGCCGTGGGCAATGAGCAGTTCTTC. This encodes CSAVQGAVGNEQFF.

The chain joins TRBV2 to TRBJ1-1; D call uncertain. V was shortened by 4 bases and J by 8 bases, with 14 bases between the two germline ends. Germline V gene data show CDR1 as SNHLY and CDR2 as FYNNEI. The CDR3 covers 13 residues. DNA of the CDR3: TGTGCCAGCAGTGGAGGGAGTATCCACGAAGCTTTCTTT. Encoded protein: CASSGGSIHEAFF.

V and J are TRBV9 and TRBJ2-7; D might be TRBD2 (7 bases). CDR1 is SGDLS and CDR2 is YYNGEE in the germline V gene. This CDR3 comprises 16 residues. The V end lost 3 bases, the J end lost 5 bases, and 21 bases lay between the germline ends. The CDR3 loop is CASSERGGWGRDEQYF. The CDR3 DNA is TGTGCCAGCAGCGAAAGGGGAGGGTGGGGGCGCGACGAGCAGTACTTC.

CDR3 coding DNA: TGTGCCAGCAGCTTCGACAGGCACAATAATTCACCCCTCCACTTT. It is translated as CASSFDRHNNSPLHF. The chain is built from TRBV7-2 and TRBJ1-6, with D possibly being TRBD1 (6 bases). The CDR3 has 15 amino acids. Germline lookup yields CDR1 SGHTA and CDR2 FQGNSA. With 3 bases removed from V and 5 bases from J, the gap between germline ends came to 11 bases. Looking up the rest from reference TRBV7-2 and TRBJ1-6 gives the full variable domain: GAGVSQSPSNKVTEKGKDVELRCDPISGHTALYWYRQSLGQGLEFLIYFQGNSAPDKSGLPSDRFSAERTGGSVSTLTIQRTQQEDSAVYLCASSFDRHNNSPLHFGNGTRLTVT.

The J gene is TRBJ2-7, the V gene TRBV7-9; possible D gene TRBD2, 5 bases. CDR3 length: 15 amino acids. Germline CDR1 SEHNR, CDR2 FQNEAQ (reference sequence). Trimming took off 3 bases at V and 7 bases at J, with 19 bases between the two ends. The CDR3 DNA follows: TGTGCCAGCAGCTTCTCACGAGGGCCGACGGAAGAGCAGTACTTC. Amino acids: CASSFSRGPTEEQYF.

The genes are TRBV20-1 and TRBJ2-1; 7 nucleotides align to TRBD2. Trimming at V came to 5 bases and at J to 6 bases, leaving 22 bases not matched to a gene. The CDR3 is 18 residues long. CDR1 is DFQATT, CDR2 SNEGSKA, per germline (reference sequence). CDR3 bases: TGCAGTGCTGCCCCCTTGGGCGGGGGTACGGCTTGGGGCAATGAGCAGTTCTTC. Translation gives CSAAPLGGGTAWGNEQFF.

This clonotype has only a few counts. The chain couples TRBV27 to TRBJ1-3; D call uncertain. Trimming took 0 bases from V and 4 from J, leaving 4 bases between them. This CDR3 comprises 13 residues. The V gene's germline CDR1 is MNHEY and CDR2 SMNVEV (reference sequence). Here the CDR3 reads CASSLSRGNTIYF. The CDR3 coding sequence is TGTGCCAGCAGTTTATCTAGAGGAAACACCATATATTTT.

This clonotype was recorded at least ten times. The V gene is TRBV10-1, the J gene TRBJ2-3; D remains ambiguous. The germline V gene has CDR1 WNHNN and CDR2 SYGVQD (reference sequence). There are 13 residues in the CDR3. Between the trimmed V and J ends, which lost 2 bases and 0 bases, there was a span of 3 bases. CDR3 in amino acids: CASSEDSTDTQYF. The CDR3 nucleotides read TGCGCCAGCAGTGAGGACAGCACAGATACGCAGTATTTT.